This TCR beta chain came from a study of cytomegalovirus exposure and HLA in healthy donors. Study background: T cells numbering around 180 million yielded some 120 million unique TCR beta sequences in an earlier analysis. General study findings and limits: Trimming of TCR beta V- and J-genes showed a link, identified in a later analysis, to a missense DCLRE1C variant. It was taken for granted in presence/absence analyses that sequencing depth across donors was roughly uniform.

J was trimmed by 8 bases and V by 4 bases; bases with no gene match: 8. CDR1 is MNHNY, CDR2 SVGAGI, per germline (reference sequence). This CDR3 is 15 amino acids long. The study ran its PCR with 60 Vbeta and 13 Jbeta primers. Clones were sequenced by immunoSEQ multiplex PCR, and TCRdb holds only the in-frame ones, with some missing. Of 60,000 to 75,000 clones in the sample, around 73% were seen once. This clone was detected only a few times. As yet, its antigen is unknown. The TCR originated in a man aged 50-59 years in good health and CMV-seronegative. Source material: PBMCs. This chain links TRBV6-6 with TRBJ1-4; TRBD1 matches at 9 bases. CDR3 DNA sequence: TGTGCCAGCAGTTCCAGGGACAGGGAAAGGGAAAAACTGTTTTTT. It encodes CASSSRDREREKLFF.